These 21 T cell receptor beta chains originate from one sample sequenced in a study of T-cell reconstitution after alpha-beta-depleted transplantation in children. This sample's TCRbeta library carried unique molecular identifier barcodes. Via MiXCR, TCRdb re-called the PCR reads, giving one row per CDR3 protein. The sample lists around 490,000 distinct CDR3 sequences; 10% to 12% were seen once. Material: PBMCs, mostly from graft donor cells, obtained 180 days after TCRalphabeta/CD19-depleted stem cell transplant. These receptor sequences come from a female patient between 2 and 15 years old who had a stem cell transplant for aplastic anemia, so the T cells may come from the graft donor.

In its sample, this clonotype was seen a few times. The rearrangement uses TRBV15 and TRBJ2-3; a possible D gene is TRBD1 (5 bases). Germline loops: CDR1 LNHNV, CDR2 YYDKDF (reference sequence). V was shortened by 0 bases and J by 2 bases, with 12 bases between the two germline ends. CDR3 length equals 16 residues. The CDR3 sequence is CATSRDQGVYTDTQYF. The DNA of the CDR3 is TGTGCCACCAGCAGAGATCAAGGGGTGTACACAGATACGCAGTATTTT.

CDR3 protein: CATSREGTGTSYGYTF. The CDR3 region has the DNA TGTGCCACCAGCAGAGAGGGGACAGGGACGTCCTATGGCTACACCTTC. The chain combines TRBV15 with TRBJ1-2, with 9 bases aligning to TRBD1. The CDR3 consists of 16 residues. Germline CDR1 is LNHNV and CDR2 is YYDKDF (reference sequence). J was trimmed by 4 bases and V by 0 bases; bases with no gene match: 6.

This clonotype has a count of ten or more. CDR3 amino acids: CASSSGRLAGTYEQYF. Written as DNA, the CDR3 is TGTGCCAGCAGTTCGGGTAGACTAGCGGGAACCTACGAGCAGTACTTC. The J gene is TRBJ2-7, the V gene TRBV27, with 11 bases aligning to TRBD2. V dropped 4 bases and J dropped 2; count of bases not matched to a gene: 7. Germline CDR1 is MNHEY and CDR2 is SMNVEV (reference sequence). The CDR3 length is 16 residues.

The rearrangement links TRBV15 to TRBJ2-5, with 7 bases matching TRBD1. From germline, CDR1 is LNHNV and CDR2 YYDKDF (reference sequence). This CDR3 has 16 amino acids. With 0 bases clipped from V and 4 bases from J, the junction kept 8 bases outside the gene matches. The chain's CDR3 is CATSRDEGAGRETQYF. The CDR3 DNA reads TGTGCCACCAGCAGAGATGAGGGGGCAGGGAGAGAGACCCAGTACTTC.

This clonotype has more than one count but fewer than ten. The chain joins TRBV27 to TRBJ2-1, with TRBD2 matching over 8 bases. Looked up from germline, CDR1 is MNHEY and CDR2 is SMNVEV (reference sequence). The trim removed 6 bases at V and 9 bases at J, leaving 7 bases unmatched. This CDR3 has 13 residues. The CDR3 DNA reads as TGTGCCAGCAGCCGGTGGAGCGGGAGTGAGCAGTTCTTC. It yields the protein CASSRWSGSEQFF.

The chain recombines TRBV6-5 with TRBJ2-4, with 12 bases lining up with TRBD2. The germline CDR1 and CDR2 sequences are MNHEY and SVGAGI. The J segment lost 8 bases and the V segment lost 4 bases, leaving 6 bases of the junction unmatched. CDR3 size: 15 residues. As DNA, the CDR3 is TGTGCCAGCAGTTGGGGACTAGCGGGCGGGCACATTCAGTACTTC. It encodes CASSWGLAGGHIQYF.

This clonotype was counted only a few times. The chain has TRBV12-3 or TRBV12-4 and TRBJ1-4; tentatively, D is TRBD1 (5 bases). The CDR3 consists of 14 residues. Trimming shortened V by 4 bases and J by 4 bases, and 10 bases separated the two germline ends. The CDR3 bases are TGTGCCAGCAGTTCGGGGGGGTTTAATGAAAAACTGTTTTTT. Its translation is CASSSGGFNEKLFF.

This clonotype occurred a few times. This chain uses TRBV14 with TRBJ2-1; D might be TRBD2 (5 bases). Trimming pared 3 bases from V and 2 bases from J, leaving 14 bases between. CDR1 and CDR2 (germline): SGHDN, FVKESK. This CDR3 has 16 residues. The CDR3 DNA reads as TGTGCCAGCAGCCACGACCAAAGACTACCCTACAATGAGCAGTTCTTC. Translating it yields CASSHDQRLPYNEQFF.

This clonotype came up a few times. Here the CDR3 reads CASSQVGSSSYEQYF. The CDR3 DNA reads as TGTGCCAGCAGCCAAGTAGGGTCGAGCTCCTACGAGCAGTACTTC. This rearrangement joins TRBV14 to TRBJ2-7; D ambiguous. Germline V CDR1 and CDR2: SGHDN, FVKESK. Trimming pared 1 base from V and 0 bases from J, leaving 10 bases between. The CDR3 loop spans 15 amino acids.

This clonotype was seen a single time. One end of the junction fails to match germline, which may point to a read error. This sequence joins TRBV24-1 and TRBJ2-6, with D hard to call. There are 13 residues in the CDR3. CDR1 is KGHDR and CDR2 is SFDVKD in the germline V gene. CDR3 coding DNA: TGTGCCGCCAGAGACTCTGGGGCCAACGTCCTGACTTTC. This translates into CAARDSGANVLTF.

J is TRBJ1-1 and V is TRBV7-9; 9 nucleotides agree with TRBD1. Losses at the gene ends were 3 bases for V and 4 bases for J; bases not matched to a gene: 3. This CDR3 spans 14 amino acids. Germline V gene sequence: CDR1 SEHNR, CDR2 FQNEAQ (reference sequence). CDR3 sequence (DNA): TGTGCCAGCAGCTTCGGGACAGGGCCCACTGAAGCTTTCTTT. Translated, it gives CASSFGTGPTEAFF. The full variable domain, with the rest looked up from reference TRBV7-9 and TRBJ1-1, is DTGVSQNPRHKITKRGQNVTFRCDPISEHNRLYWYRQTLGQGPEFLTYFQNEAQLEKSRLLSDRFSAERPKGSFSTLEIQRTEQGDSAMYLCASSFGTGPTEAFFGQGTRLTVV.

This chain links TRBV10-3 with TRBJ2-7; TRBD2 matches at 12 bases. The CDR3 is 14 amino acids. Germline V gene lookup returns CDR1 ENHRY and CDR2 SYGVKD. V lost 2 bases, J lost 8 bases, and 4 bases stayed unmatched. CDR3 protein: CAISETSGGTQQYV. CDR3 bases: TGTGCCATCAGTGAGACTAGCGGGGGGACGCAGCAGTACGTC.

This chain joins TRBV28 and TRBJ1-4; D is possibly TRBD1 (5 bases). The germline gives CDR1 MDHEN, CDR2 SYDVKM. The V end was cut by 4 bases, the J end by 7 bases, with 13 bases between. CDR3 length: 14 amino acids. The CDR3 protein is CASSSQGPGEKLFF. The CDR3 DNA follows: TGTGCCAGCAGTTCCCAGGGTCCGGGTGAAAAACTGTTTTTT. The variable domain in full, with the rest retrieved from reference TRBV28 and TRBJ1-4, is DVKVTQSSRYLVKRTGEKVFLECVQDMDHENMFWYRQDPGLGLRLIYFSYDVKMKEKGDIPEGYSVSREKKERFSLILESASTNQTSMYLCASSSQGPGEKLFFGSGTQLSVL.

There are a few counts of this clonotype. This chain uses TRBV9 with TRBJ2-3; the D gene is possibly TRBD1 (6 bases). Deletions cut 3 bases from V and 0 bases from J, with 14 bases between. The CDR3 totals 16 residues. The germline V gene encodes CDR1 SGDLS and CDR2 YYNGEE. The CDR3 nucleotides are TGTGCCAGCAGCGCCCAGGGGAGCATTAGCACAGATACGCAGTATTTT. Protein sequence: CASSAQGSISTDTQYF.

This clonotype was observed a handful of times. The chain recombines TRBV12-3 or TRBV12-4 with TRBJ2-5; D not certain. The CDR3 length is 13 residues. V was clipped by 7 bases and J by 4 bases, with 13 bases between them. CDR3 sequence (DNA): TGTGCCAGCACCCCTCGGGCGGCAGAGACCCAGTACTTC. Translated, it gives CASTPRAAETQYF.

In this sample, this clonotype turned up many times. This chain connects TRBV20-1 to TRBJ1-6; 7 positions agree with TRBD1. Germline CDR1 and CDR2: DFQATT and SNEGSKA (reference sequence). Germline trimming cut 2 bases from V and 1 base from J; bases unmatched to any gene: 5. This CDR3 has 16 amino acids. The CDR3 spells CSARTTGVSYNSPLHF. DNA for the CDR3: TGCAGTGCTAGAACAACAGGGGTGTCCTATAATTCACCCCTCCACTTT.

J is TRBJ2-1 and V is TRBV11-3; no clear D gene. This CDR3 has 17 residues. Germline V gives CDR1 SGHNT, CDR2 YENEEA. V was cut by 0 bases and J by 7 bases, with 19 bases left in between. CDR3 DNA sequence: TGTGCCAGCAGCTTAGATCCCTCCCCCCCACCGTGGAATGAGCAGTTCTTC. Its protein product is CASSLDPSPPPWNEQFF.

This chain joins TRBV7-8 and TRBJ2-1; 10 bases line up with TRBD2. The CDR3 runs to 16 residues. Losses at the gene ends were 0 bases for V and 9 bases for J; bases not matched to a gene: 8. Germline V lookup: CDR1 SGHVS, CDR2 FQNEAQ. The CDR3 region has the DNA TGTGCCAGCAGCTTAGCCGGGACTAGCGTCAGTGGTGAGCAGTTCTTC. Protein: CASSLAGTSVSGEQFF.

CDR3 region: CSANRGNNSPLHF. CDR3 DNA sequence: TGCAGTGCTAATCGGGGGAATAATTCACCCCTCCACTTT. V usage is TRBV20-1 and J usage is TRBJ1-6, with D possibly matching TRBD1 (5 bases). The length of the CDR3 is 13 residues. Per the germline V gene, CDR1 is DFQATT and CDR2 is SNEGSKA (reference sequence). Trimming removed 4 bases at V and 5 bases at J, with 9 bases between.

The genes are TRBV6-1 and TRBJ1-6, with D maybe TRBD1 (5 bases). The CDR3 runs 13 residues. CDR1 MNHNS and CDR2 SASEGT come from the germline V gene. V lost 3 bases, J lost 7 bases, and 7 bases lay in between. CDR3 bases: TGTGCCAGCAGTGAGGGGGGGAATTCACCCCTCCACTTT. Translated: CASSEGGNSPLHF.

V is TRBV7-2 and J is TRBJ2-7; D call uncertain. The CDR3 has 13 amino acids. Germline V gene sequence: CDR1 SGHTA, CDR2 FQGNSA. Trimming removed 5 bases from V and 1 base from J, with 9 bases in between. The CDR3 loop reads CASSLKGSYEQYV. CDR3 coding DNA: TGTGCCAGCAGCCTGAAGGGATCCTACGAGCAGTACGTC.